This T cell receptor beta chain was captured in a study of radiotherapy plus CTLA-4 blockade in lung cancer (dated by TCRdb to the late 2010s). For the study in its entirety: Among enrolled patients, 15% to 20% had an objective response and roughly 31% reached disease control.

Overall study outcomes, separate from this receptor: Increased serum interferon-beta after radiation, together with early dynamic changes in blood T cell clones, were reported to be the strongest predictors of response. After treatment with radiotherapy and ipilimumab, TCR clones that originated in tumors expanded in peripheral blood.

Concerning this clone itself: Its binding antigen is unknown. No base qualities exist here, and no much larger clone lies one base off it.

Focal radiation therapy combined with CTLA-4 blockade (ipilimumab) was tested in patients with chemo-refractory metastatic non-small-cell lung cancer. Measured from the cysteine to the phenylalanine, the CDR3 is 14 residues long. Of all the DNA, just the CDR3 is kept, 42 bases in frame from base 1. Here V drops 5 bases and J drops 7 bases, and the junction holds 5 bases not matched to any gene. The germline V gene gives CDR1 as SGHVS and CDR2 as FQNEAQ. The receptor library was made with the immunoSEQ multiplex PCR assay. In TCRdb, the immuneACCESS table is reduced to in-frame sequences with V and J assigned. These tables do not hold every clone; where another copy was compared, an unresolved V gene accounts for under half, and the others remain unexplained. Across this sample there are about 28,000 clones, with about 79% seen only once. The ten top clones hold over 15% of the sample.

This receptor was taken from a human donor with non-small cell lung cancer that progressed on radiotherapy plus ipilimumab. The sequencing used peripheral blood, collected from a patient treated with radiotherapy plus ipilimumab. The sequence links TRBV7-8 to TRBJ1-5; 10 bases in the junction line up with TRBD1. DNA sequence: TGTGCCAGCAGCGGGGACAGGGGAGGCCAGCCCCAGCATTTT. Its protein reads: CASSGDRGGQPQHF. With all but the CDR3 taken from the reference TRBV7-8 and TRBJ1-5 genes, the full variable domain is: GAGVSQSPRYKVAKRGQDVALRCDPISGHVSLFWYQQALGQGPEFLTYFQNEAQLDKSGLPSDRFFAERPEGSVSTLKIQRTQQEDSAVYLCASSGDRGGQPQHFGDGTRLSIL.